The rows below give T cell receptor beta chains drawn from one sample of a study of shared clonotypes between healthy human individuals. Sequenced by immunoSEQ multiplex PCR; TCRdb stores in-frame clones only, minus some. This table holds roughly 2 million clones, about 95% found once. The sample taken for sequencing was naive CD4+ T cells sorted from blood. These receptors were taken from a man between 18 and 35 years old in good health. Both conserved end residues are part of each CDR3. D genes are given only for firm matches. Only part of the rows carry a size: once, few, many, or a class if the clone is expanded.

j_gene: TRBJ2-1; v_gene: TRBV7-9; d_gene: TRBD2; abundance: -; CDR3aa: CASSLTSGVYNEQFF
j_gene: TRBJ2-3; v_gene: TRBV5-1; d_gene: -; abundance: -; CDR3aa: CASSPRSSSTDTQYF
j_gene: TRBJ2-7; v_gene: TRBV7-2; d_gene: -; abundance: -; CDR3aa: CASRRSGSYEQYF
j_gene: TRBJ1-1; v_gene: TRBV28; d_gene: TRBD1; abundance: once; CDR3aa: CASSNTGGITEAFF
j_gene: TRBJ2-7; v_gene: TRBV6-1; d_gene: TRBD1; abundance: once; CDR3aa: CASSGDRAATYEQYF
j_gene: TRBJ2-7; v_gene: TRBV11-2; d_gene: TRBD2; abundance: -; CDR3aa: CASTSLASGKNEQYF
j_gene: TRBJ2-3; v_gene: TRBV5-6; d_gene: -; abundance: once; CDR3aa: CASSFLGDTQYF
j_gene: TRBJ1-4; v_gene: TRBV5-6; d_gene: -; abundance: once; CDR3aa: CASSRGFVEKLFF
j_gene: TRBJ1-5; v_gene: TRBV11-2; d_gene: TRBD1; abundance: few; CDR3aa: CASSLDRGRDQPQHF
j_gene: TRBJ2-7; v_gene: TRBV5-4; d_gene: TRBD1; abundance: -; CDR3aa: CASSRDSDSYEQYF
j_gene: TRBJ2-7; v_gene: TRBV18; d_gene: -; abundance: -; CDR3aa: CASSPPGIQPYEQYF
j_gene: TRBJ1-2; v_gene: TRBV28; d_gene: -; abundance: once; CDR3aa: CASRGDPYGYTF
j_gene: TRBJ2-1; v_gene: TRBV7-8; d_gene: -; abundance: -; CDR3aa: CASSRVRGGPPFYNEQFF
j_gene: TRBJ1-4; v_gene: TRBV11-2; d_gene: -; abundance: -; CDR3aa: CASSLAGGASSNEKLFF
j_gene: TRBJ2-1; v_gene: TRBV6-5; d_gene: TRBD2; abundance: -; CDR3aa: CASKTRGGRNEQFF
j_gene: TRBJ2-7; v_gene: TRBV6-1; d_gene: -; abundance: -; CDR3aa: CASSPAHITYEQYF
j_gene: TRBJ1-6; v_gene: TRBV5-1; d_gene: TRBD1; abundance: -; CDR3aa: CASSFGGQVLGNSPLHF
j_gene: TRBJ2-5; v_gene: TRBV19; d_gene: TRBD1; abundance: -; CDR3aa: CASRKGTAQETQYF
j_gene: TRBJ1-6; v_gene: TRBV4-3; d_gene: -; abundance: -; CDR3aa: CASSQDAGSSYNSPLHF
j_gene: TRBJ2-7; v_gene: TRBV6-4; d_gene: -; abundance: -; CDR3aa: CASREGVCGEQYF
j_gene: TRBJ1-2; v_gene: TRBV6-1; d_gene: -; abundance: -; CDR3aa: CASSEDAGGYGYTF
j_gene: TRBJ1-5; v_gene: TRBV28; d_gene: -; abundance: -; CDR3aa: CASTAGVGSNQPQHF
j_gene: TRBJ2-3; v_gene: TRBV10-1; d_gene: -; abundance: -; CDR3aa: CASSLLRLGVTDTQYF
j_gene: TRBJ1-3; v_gene: TRBV5-1; d_gene: TRBD1; abundance: -; CDR3aa: CASSLEGARGNTIYF
j_gene: TRBJ1-6; v_gene: TRBV5-4; d_gene: -; abundance: -; CDR3aa: CASSTAGTGISPLHF
j_gene: TRBJ2-7; v_gene: TRBV5-1; d_gene: TRBD2; abundance: -; CDR3aa: CASGTTSGSHEQYF
j_gene: TRBJ1-5; v_gene: TRBV15; d_gene: -; abundance: -; CDR3aa: CATSRDRGWGQPQHF
j_gene: TRBJ2-3; v_gene: TRBV2; d_gene: TRBD2; abundance: -; CDR3aa: CASSPERGRSDTQYF
j_gene: TRBJ2-7; v_gene: TRBV7-6; d_gene: TRBD1; abundance: -; CDR3aa: CASSRTGFGYEQYF
j_gene: TRBJ2-5; v_gene: TRBV13; d_gene: TRBD2; abundance: once; CDR3aa: CASSASLAGVETQYF